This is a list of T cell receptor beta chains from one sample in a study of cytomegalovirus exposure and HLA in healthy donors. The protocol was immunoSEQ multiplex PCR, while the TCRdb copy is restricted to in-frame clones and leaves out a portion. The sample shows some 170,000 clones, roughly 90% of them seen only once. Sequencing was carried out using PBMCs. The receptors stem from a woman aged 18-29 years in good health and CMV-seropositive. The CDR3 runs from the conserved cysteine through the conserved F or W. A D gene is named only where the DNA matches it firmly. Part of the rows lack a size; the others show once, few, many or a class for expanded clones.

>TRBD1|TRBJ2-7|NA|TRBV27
CASSSGTARYSYEQYF
TGTGCCAGCAGTTCTGGGACAGCGCGATATTCCTACGAGCAGTACTTC
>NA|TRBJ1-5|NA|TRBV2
CASSRASNSNQPQHF
TGTGCCAGCAGCAGGGCCAGTAATTCCAATCAGCCCCAGCATTTT
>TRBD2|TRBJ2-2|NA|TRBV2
CASSGGLVRDGELFF
TGTGCCAGCAGTGGGGGACTAGTTCGTGATGGGGAGCTGTTTTTT
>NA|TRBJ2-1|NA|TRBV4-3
CASSQSWAYNEQFF
TGCGCCAGCAGCCAGTCATGGGCGTACAATGAGCAGTTCTTC
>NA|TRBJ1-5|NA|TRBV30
CAWSVGQPQHF
TGTGCCTGGAGTGTCGGTCAGCCCCAGCATTTT
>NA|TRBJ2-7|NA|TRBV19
CASSIQWSSYEQYF
TGTGCCAGTAGTATTCAATGGAGCTCCTACGAGCAGTACTTC
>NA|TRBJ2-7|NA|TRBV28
CASSLRGPGWQYF
TGTGCCAGCAGTTTGCGGGGCCCAGGCTGGCAGTACTTC
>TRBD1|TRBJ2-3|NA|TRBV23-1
CASGGQGFTDTQYF
TGCGCCAGCGGAGGACAGGGGTTTACAGATACGCAGTATTTT
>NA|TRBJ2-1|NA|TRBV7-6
CASSLAGGAPYYNEQFF
TGTGCCAGCAGCTTAGCAGGGGGGGCTCCCTATTACAATGAGCAGTTCTTC
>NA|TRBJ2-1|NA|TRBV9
CASSVVAGISYNEQFF
TGTGCCAGCAGCGTAGTCGCAGGGATCTCCTACAATGAGCAGTTCTTC
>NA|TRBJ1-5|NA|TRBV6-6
CASRPYLGEYDQPQHF
TGTGCCAGCAGACCATATCTCGGTGAATACGATCAGCCCCAGCATTTT
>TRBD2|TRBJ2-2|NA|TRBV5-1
CASSLTGTKNTGELFF
TGCGCCAGCAGCTTAACCGGGACTAAGAACACCGGGGAGCTGTTTTTT
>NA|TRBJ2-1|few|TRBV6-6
CASSPEAYNEQFF
TGTGCCAGCAGCCCCGAAGCTTACAATGAGCAGTTCTTC
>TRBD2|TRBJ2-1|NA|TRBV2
CASMIRTSGNNEQFF
TGTGCCAGCATGATCAGGACTAGCGGGAACAATGAGCAGTTCTTC
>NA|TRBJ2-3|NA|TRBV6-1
CASSLSVKTTDTQYF
TGTGCCAGCAGTTTAAGCGTTAAGACCACAGATACGCAGTATTTT
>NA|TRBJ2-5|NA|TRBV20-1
CSARQMKTQYF
TGCAGTGCTAGACAGATGAAGACCCAGTACTTC
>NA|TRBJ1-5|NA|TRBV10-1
CASSESIAQPQHF
TGCGCCAGCAGTGAGTCGATAGCCCAGCCCCAGCATTTT
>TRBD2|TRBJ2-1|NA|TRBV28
CASSLSGGLGLAGDEQFF
TGTGCCAGCAGTTTATCTGGGGGTTTGGGACTAGCTGGGGATGAGCAGTTCTTC
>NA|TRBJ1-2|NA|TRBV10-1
CASSGQRNYGYTF
TGCGCCAGCTCCGGACAGCGGAACTATGGCTACACCTTC
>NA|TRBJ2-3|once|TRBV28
CATKTASDTQYF
TGTGCCACCAAGACAGCTTCAGATACGCAGTATTTT
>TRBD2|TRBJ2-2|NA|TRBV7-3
CASSQTSGRAGELFF
TGTGCCAGCAGCCAGACTAGCGGGAGGGCCGGGGAGCTGTTTTTT
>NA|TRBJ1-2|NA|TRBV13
CASSAGNYGYTF
TGTGCCAGCAGCGCGGGAAACTATGGCTACACCTTC
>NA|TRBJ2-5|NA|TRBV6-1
CASSPDQETQYF
TGTGCCAGCAGCCCGGACCAAGAGACCCAGTACTTC
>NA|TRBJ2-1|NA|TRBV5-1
CASSLAPQGPYNEQFF
TGCGCCAGCAGCTTGGCCCCACAGGGACCGTACAATGAGCAGTTCTTC
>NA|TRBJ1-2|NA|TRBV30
CAWGGVYGYTF
TGTGCCTGGGGAGGGGTCTATGGCTACACCTTC
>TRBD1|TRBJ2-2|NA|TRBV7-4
CASSLGTGVTGELFF
TGTGCCAGCAGCTTAGGGACAGGGGTAACCGGGGAGCTGTTTTTT
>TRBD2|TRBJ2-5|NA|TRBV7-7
CASSRRETQETQYF
TGTGCTAGCAGTCGGCGGGAGACCCAAGAGACCCAGTACTTC
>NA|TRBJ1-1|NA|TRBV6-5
CASMSGGGLEAFF
TGTGCCAGCATGTCGGGGGGTGGGCTTGAAGCTTTCTTT
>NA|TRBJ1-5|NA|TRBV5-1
CASSLGGDYQPQHF
TGCGCCAGCAGCTTGGGGGGAGACTATCAGCCCCAGCATTTT
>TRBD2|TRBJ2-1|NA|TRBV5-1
CASSLGLAGGPYNEQFF
TGCGCCAGCAGCTTGGGACTAGCGGGAGGGCCCTACAATGAGCAGTTCTTC
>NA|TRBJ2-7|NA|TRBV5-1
CASSLAGVAYEQYF
TGCGCCAGCAGCTTGGCGGGGGTCGCCTACGAGCAGTACTTC
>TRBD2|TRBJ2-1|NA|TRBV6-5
CASSPSGPSYNEQFF
TGTGCCAGCAGCCCTAGCGGACCCTCCTACAATGAGCAGTTCTTC
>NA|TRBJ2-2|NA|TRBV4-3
CASSQDTGTFANTGELFF
TGCGCCAGCAGCCAAGACACAGGAACGTTCGCGAACACCGGGGAGCTGTTTTTT
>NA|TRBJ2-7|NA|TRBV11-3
CASSTGQRAYEQYF
TGTGCCAGCAGCACCGGACAGAGAGCCTACGAGCAGTACTTC
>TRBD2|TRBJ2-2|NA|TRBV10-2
CASSLGLAGTGELFF
TGCGCCAGCAGCCTCGGACTAGCGGGGACCGGGGAGCTGTTTTTT
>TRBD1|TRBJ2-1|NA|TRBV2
CATKTGSPNEQFF
TGTGCCACCAAGACAGGGTCCCCCAATGAGCAGTTCTTC
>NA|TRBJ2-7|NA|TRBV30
CAWSSGGRDEQYF
TGTGCCTGGAGTAGTGGGGGCAGGGACGAGCAGTACTTC
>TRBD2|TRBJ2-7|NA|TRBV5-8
CASSFAGGNYYEQYF
TGTGCCAGCAGCTTTGCGGGAGGTAACTACTACGAGCAGTACTTC
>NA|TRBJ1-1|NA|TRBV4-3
CASSQGQKNTEAFF
TGCGCCAGCAGCCAAGGACAGAAAAACACTGAAGCTTTCTTT
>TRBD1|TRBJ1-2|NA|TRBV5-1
CASSLEGTGGSGYTF
TGCGCCAGCAGCTTGGAAGGGACAGGGGGCTCTGGCTACACCTTC
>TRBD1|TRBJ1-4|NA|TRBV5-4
CASSLIAGGIGNEKLFF
TGTGCCAGCAGCTTGATCGCAGGGGGCATCGGAAATGAAAAACTGTTTTTT
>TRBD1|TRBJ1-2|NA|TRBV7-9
CASSLTGDGGYTF
TGTGCCAGCAGCTTGACAGGGGACGGTGGCTACACCTTC